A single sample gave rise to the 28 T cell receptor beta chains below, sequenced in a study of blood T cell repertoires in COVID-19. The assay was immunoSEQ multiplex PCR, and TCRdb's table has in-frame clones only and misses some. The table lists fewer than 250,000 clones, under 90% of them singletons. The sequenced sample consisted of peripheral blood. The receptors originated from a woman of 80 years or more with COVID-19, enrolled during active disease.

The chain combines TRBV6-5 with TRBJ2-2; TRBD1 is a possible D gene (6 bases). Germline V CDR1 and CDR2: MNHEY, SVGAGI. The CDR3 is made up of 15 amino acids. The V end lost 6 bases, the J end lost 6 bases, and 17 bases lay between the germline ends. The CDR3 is CASRSPPQGPGELFF. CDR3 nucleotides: TGTGCCAGCAGGTCACCCCCGCAGGGGCCCGGGGAGCTGTTTTTT.

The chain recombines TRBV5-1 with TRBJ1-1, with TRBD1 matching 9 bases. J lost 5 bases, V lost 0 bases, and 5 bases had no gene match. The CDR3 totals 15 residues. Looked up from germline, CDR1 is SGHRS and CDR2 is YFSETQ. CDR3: CASSLARTGATEAFF. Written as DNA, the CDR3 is TGCGCCAGCAGCTTGGCTCGGACAGGGGCTACTGAAGCTTTCTTT.

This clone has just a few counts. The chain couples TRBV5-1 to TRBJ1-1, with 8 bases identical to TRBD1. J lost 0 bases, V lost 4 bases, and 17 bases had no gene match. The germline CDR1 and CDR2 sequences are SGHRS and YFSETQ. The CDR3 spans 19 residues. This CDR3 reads CASSGGLGTGAIMNTEAFF. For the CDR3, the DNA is TGCGCCAGCAGCGGAGGACTTGGGACAGGCGCTATTATGAACACTGAAGCTTTCTTT.

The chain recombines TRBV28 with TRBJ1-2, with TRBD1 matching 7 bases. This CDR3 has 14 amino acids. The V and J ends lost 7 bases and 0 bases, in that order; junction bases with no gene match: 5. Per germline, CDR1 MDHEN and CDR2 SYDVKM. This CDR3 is CASIPGGTNYGYTF. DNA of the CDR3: TGTGCCAGCATTCCAGGGGGAACTAACTATGGCTACACCTTC.

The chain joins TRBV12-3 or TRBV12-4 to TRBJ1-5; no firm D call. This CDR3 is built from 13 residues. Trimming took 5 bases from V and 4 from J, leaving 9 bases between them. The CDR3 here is CASSVRENQPQHF. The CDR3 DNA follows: TGTGCCAGCAGTGTGAGGGAAAATCAGCCCCAGCATTTT.

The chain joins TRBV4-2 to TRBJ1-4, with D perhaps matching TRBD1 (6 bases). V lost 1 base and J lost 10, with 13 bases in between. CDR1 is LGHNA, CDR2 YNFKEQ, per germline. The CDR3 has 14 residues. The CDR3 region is CASSQGTDSRKLFF. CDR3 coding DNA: TGTGCCAGCAGCCAAGGGACAGATTCTCGAAAACTGTTTTTT.

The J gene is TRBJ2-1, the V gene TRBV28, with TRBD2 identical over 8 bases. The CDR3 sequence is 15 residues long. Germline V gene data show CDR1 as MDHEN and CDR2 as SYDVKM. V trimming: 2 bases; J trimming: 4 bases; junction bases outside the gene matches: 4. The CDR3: CASSLPLAGYNEQFF. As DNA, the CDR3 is TGTGCCAGCAGTTTACCGCTAGCGGGTTACAATGAGCAGTTCTTC.

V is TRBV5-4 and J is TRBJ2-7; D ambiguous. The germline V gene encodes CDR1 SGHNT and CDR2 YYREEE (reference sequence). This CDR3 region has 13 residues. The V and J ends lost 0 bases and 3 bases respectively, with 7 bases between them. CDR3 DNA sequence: TGTGCCAGCAGCTTGGGGCGGAACTACGAGCAGTACTTC. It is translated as CASSLGRNYEQYF.

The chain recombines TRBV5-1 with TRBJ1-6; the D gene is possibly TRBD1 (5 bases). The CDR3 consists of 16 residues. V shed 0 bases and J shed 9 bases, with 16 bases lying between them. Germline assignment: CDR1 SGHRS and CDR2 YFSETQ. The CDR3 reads CASSLGLTGEISPLHF. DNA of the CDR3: TGCGCCAGCAGCTTGGGGCTTACGGGGGAGATTTCACCCCTCCACTTT.

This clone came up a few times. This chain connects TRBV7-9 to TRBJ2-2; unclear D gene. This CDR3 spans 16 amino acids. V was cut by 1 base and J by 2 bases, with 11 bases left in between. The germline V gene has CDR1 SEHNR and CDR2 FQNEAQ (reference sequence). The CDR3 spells CASSLDGGENTGELFF. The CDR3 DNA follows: TGTGCCAGCAGCTTAGATGGCGGCGAAAACACCGGGGAGCTGTTTTTT.

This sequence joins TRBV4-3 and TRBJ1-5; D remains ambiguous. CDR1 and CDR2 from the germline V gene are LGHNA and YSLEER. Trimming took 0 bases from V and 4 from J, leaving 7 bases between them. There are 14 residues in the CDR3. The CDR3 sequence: CASSQETQNQPQHF. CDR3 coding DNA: TGCGCCAGCAGCCAAGAAACACAAAATCAGCCCCAGCATTTT.

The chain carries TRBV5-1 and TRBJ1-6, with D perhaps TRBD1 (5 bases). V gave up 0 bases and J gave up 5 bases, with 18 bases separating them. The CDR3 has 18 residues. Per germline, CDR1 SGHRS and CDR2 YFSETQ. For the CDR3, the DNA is TGCGCCAGCAGCTTGGGTGTTGACTCCCGGGGGAATAATTCACCCCTCCACTTT. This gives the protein CASSLGVDSRGNNSPLHF.

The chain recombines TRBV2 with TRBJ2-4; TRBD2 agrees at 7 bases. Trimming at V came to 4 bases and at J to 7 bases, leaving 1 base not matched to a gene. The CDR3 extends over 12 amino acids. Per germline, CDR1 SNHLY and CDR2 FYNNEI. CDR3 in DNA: TGTGCCAGCAGTGGTAGCGGGAACATTCAGTACTTC. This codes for CASSGSGNIQYF.

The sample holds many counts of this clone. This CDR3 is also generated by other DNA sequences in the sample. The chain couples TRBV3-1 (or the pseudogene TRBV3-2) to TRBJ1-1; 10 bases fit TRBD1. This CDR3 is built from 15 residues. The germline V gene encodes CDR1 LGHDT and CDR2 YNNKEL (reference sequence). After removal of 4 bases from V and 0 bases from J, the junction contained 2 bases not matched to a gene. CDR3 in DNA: TGTGCCAGCAGCCTGGGACAGGGGTTGAACACTGAAGCTTTCTTT. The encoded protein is CASSLGQGLNTEAFF.

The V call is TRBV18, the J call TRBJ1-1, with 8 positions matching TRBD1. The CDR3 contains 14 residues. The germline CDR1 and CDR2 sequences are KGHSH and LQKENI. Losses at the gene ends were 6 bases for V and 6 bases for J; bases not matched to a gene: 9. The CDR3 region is CASSGQGARAEAFF. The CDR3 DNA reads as TGTGCCAGCTCGGGTCAGGGGGCGCGGGCTGAAGCTTTCTTT.

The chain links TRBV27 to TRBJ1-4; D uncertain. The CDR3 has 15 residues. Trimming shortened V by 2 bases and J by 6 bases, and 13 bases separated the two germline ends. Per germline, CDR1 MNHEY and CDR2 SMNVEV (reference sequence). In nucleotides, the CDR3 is TGTGCCAGCAGTTTACTGGGAGACCAGGATGAAAAACTGTTTTTT. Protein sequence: CASSLLGDQDEKLFF.

The CDR3 sequence is CASSQVSGVNSPLHF. In nucleotides, the CDR3 is TGTGCCAGCAGCCAAGTTTCCGGGGTCAATTCACCCCTCCACTTT. V gene TRBV3-1 (or the pseudogene TRBV3-2) combines with J gene TRBJ1-6; no reliable D call. This CDR3 is 15 amino acids long. V was pared by 1 base and J by 7 bases, with 11 bases between. Looked up from germline, CDR1 is LGHDT and CDR2 is YNNKEL (reference sequence).

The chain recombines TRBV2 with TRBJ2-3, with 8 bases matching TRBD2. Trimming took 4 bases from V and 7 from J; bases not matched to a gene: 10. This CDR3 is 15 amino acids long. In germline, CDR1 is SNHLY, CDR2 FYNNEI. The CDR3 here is CASSGPQRGSYTQYF. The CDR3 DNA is TGTGCCAGCAGTGGCCCTCAGCGGGGGTCCTATACGCAGTATTTT.

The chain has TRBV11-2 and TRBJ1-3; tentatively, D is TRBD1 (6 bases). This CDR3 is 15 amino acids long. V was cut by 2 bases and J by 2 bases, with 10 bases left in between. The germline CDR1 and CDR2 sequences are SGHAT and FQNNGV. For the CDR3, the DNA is TGTGCCAGCAGCTTACCGGGGGGCCCTGGAAACACCATATATTTT. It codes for CASSLPGGPGNTIYF. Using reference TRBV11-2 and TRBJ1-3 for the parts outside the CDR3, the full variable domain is EAGVAQSPRYKIIEKRQSVAFWCNPISGHATLYWYQQILGQGPKLLIQFQNNGVVDDSQLPKDRFSAERLKGVDSTLKIQPAKLEDSAVYLCASSLPGGPGNTIYFGEGSWLTVV.

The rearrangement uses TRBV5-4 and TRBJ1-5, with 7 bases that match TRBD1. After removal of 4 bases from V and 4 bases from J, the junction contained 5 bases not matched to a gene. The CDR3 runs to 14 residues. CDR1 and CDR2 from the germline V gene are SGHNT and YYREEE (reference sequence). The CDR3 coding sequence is TGTGCCAGCAGCCCAGGGGGGAAGAATCAGCCCCAGCATTTT. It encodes CASSPGGKNQPQHF.

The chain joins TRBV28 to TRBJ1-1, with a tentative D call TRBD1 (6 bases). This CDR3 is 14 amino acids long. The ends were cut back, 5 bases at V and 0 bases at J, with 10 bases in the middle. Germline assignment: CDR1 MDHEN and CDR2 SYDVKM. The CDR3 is CASSTGTLNTEAFF. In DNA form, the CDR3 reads TGTGCCAGCAGTACAGGGACCCTGAACACTGAAGCTTTCTTT. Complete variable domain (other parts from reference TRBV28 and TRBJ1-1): DVKVTQSSRYLVKRTGEKVFLECVQDMDHENMFWYRQDPGLGLRLIYFSYDVKMKEKGDIPEGYSVSREKKERFSLILESASTNQTSMYLCASSTGTLNTEAFFGQGTRLTVV.

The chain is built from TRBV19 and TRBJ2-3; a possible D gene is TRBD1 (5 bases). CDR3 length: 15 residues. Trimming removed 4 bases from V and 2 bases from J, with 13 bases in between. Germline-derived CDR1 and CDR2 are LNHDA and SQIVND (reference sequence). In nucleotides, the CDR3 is TGTGCCAGTAGTACAGCGACAGCCTACACAGATACGCAGTATTTT. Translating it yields CASSTATAYTDTQYF.

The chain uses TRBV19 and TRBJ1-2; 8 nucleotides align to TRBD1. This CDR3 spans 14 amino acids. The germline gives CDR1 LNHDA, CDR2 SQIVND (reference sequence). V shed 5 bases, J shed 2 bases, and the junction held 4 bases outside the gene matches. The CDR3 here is CASSPRTGNYGYTF. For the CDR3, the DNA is TGTGCCAGTAGTCCCCGGACAGGGAACTATGGCTACACCTTC.

As DNA, the CDR3 is TGTGCCAGCAGCCTATACCGGGACTCGAGGGGCTACACCTTC. It translates to CASSLYRDSRGYTF. The chain carries TRBV14 and TRBJ1-2, with D perhaps TRBD1 (5 bases). Germline V lookup: CDR1 SGHDN, CDR2 FVKESK. The CDR3 spans 14 residues. V was shortened by 4 bases and J by 8 bases, with 17 bases between the two germline ends.

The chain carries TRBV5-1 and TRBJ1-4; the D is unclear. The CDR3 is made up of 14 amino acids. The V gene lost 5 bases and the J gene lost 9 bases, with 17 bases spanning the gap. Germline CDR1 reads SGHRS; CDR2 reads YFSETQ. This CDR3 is CASRSEDSKQKLFF. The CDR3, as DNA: TGCGCCAGCAGATCTGAGGACTCTAAGCAAAAACTGTTTTTT.

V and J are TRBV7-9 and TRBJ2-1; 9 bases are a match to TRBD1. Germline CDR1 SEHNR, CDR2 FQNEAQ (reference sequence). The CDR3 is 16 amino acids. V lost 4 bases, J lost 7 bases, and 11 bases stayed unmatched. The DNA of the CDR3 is TGTGCCAGCAGCTCGCAACAGGGGGCACGGCGGAATGAGCAGTTCTTC. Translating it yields CASSSQQGARRNEQFF.

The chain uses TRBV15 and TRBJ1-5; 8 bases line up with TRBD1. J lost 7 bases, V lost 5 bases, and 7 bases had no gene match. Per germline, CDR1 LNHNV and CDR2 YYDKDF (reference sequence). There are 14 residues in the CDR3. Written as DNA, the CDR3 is TGTGCCACCAGCTCCCAGACAGGGGCCCAGCCCCAGCATTTT. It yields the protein CATSSQTGAQPQHF. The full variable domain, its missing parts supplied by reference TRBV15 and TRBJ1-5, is DAMVIQNPRYQVTQFGKPVTLSCSQTLNHNVMYWYQQKSSQAPKLLFHYYDKDFNNEADTPDNFQSRRPNTSFCFLDIRSPGLGDTAMYLCATSSQTGAQPQHFGDGTRLSIL.

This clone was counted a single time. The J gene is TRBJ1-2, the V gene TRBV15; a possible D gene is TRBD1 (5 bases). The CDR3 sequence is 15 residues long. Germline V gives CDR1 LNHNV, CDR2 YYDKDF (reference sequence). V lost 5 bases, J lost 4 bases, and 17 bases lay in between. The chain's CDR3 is CATSPRPGTIYGYTF. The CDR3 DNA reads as TGTGCCACCAGCCCGCGTCCAGGGACTATCTATGGCTACACCTTC.